The rows below give T cell receptor beta chains drawn from one sample of a study of T-cell memory formation after mild COVID-19. TCRdb fed the 5' RACE reads into MiXCR, producing one record per CDR3 protein. The sample includes approximately 300,000 distinct CDR3 sequences, just under 20% of them seen just once. The material sequenced was PBMCs or a T cell subset sorted from them (not recorded which). The receptors originated from a man younger than 35 who had mild COVID-19 (a few samples of this study predate the infection). Cell type and time point are not known. The CDR3 runs from the conserved cysteine through the conserved F or W. Fields, in order: D gene, V gene, CDR3 protein. A D gene is named only where the DNA matches it firmly.

D: TRBD1; V: TRBV6-5; CDR3: CASTGDSVYGYTF
D: -; V: TRBV19; CDR3: CASSPGLLIYEQYF
D: -; V: TRBV7-2; CDR3: CASSLWGSSAEAFF
D: TRBD1; V: TRBV27; CDR3: CASTYYTPQGAGSEAFF
D: -; V: TRBV6-2/TRBV6-3; CDR3: CAISSGVRQPQHF
D: -; V: TRBV20-1; CDR3: CSVDWGALRETQYF
D: TRBD1; V: TRBV18; CDR3: CASSPRDRDEKLFF
D: -; V: TRBV30; CDR3: CAWSRSFLNTEAFF
D: -; V: TRBV29-1; CDR3: CSVLGRVGTEAFF
D: -; V: TRBV6-2/TRBV6-3; CDR3: CASSRTRANEQFF
D: TRBD1; V: TRBV5-5; CDR3: CASRPTGLGGETQYF
D: -; V: TRBV5-1; CDR3: CASSLTSTVNTEAFF
D: -; V: TRBV12-3/TRBV12-4; CDR3: CASRGGLLPRYF
D: -; V: TRBV7-2; CDR3: CASSRQRTGELFF
D: -; V: TRBV3-1; CDR3: CASSQFGGGETQYF
D: TRBD2; V: TRBV28; CDR3: CATPTGGPLETQYF
D: -; V: TRBV12-3/TRBV12-4; CDR3: CASRAPNEKLFF
D: -; V: TRBV6-2/TRBV6-3; CDR3: CASKRTAGELFF
D: -; V: TRBV7-2; CDR3: CASSFIQVNTGELFF
D: TRBD2; V: TRBV6-5; CDR3: CASSSQGLADEQYF
D: -; V: TRBV3-1; CDR3: CASSQVGYEQFF
D: -; V: TRBV5-1; CDR3: CASSHEQGRETQYF
D: TRBD1; V: TRBV12-3/TRBV12-4; CDR3: CASSLGGGQPQHF
D: -; V: TRBV6-1; CDR3: CASSELAGIGNEQFF
D: TRBD1; V: TRBV5-4; CDR3: CASTQGDRGYTF
D: -; V: TRBV7-2; CDR3: CASSLDQSQPQHF